Below, 4 T cell receptor beta chains from the same sample are listed, as sequenced in a study of T cell responses to AZD1222 COVID-19 vaccine. Assay: immunoSEQ multiplex PCR; the TCRdb copy retains only in-frame clones and omits some. Of 120,000 or so clones detected, around 89% appear once; the ten largest clones hold around 10%. The sequencing used peripheral blood, collected on day 0 of MenACWY control vaccination. These receptors originate from an adult in good health.

The gene calls are TRBV7-9 and TRBJ1-1; TRBD1 matches at 7 bases. V lost 7 bases, J lost 2 bases, and 7 bases stayed unmatched. Germline V gives CDR1 SEHNR, CDR2 FQNEAQ (reference sequence). The CDR3 loop spans 14 amino acids. The CDR3 sequence is CASIASGGNTEAFF. DNA for the CDR3: TGTGCCAGCATCGCTTCAGGGGGTAACACTGAAGCTTTCTTT.

This chain joins TRBV10-3 and TRBJ1-6; 11 positions match TRBD1. Germline V gene data show CDR1 as ENHRY and CDR2 as SYGVKD. With 4 bases clipped from V and 7 bases from J, the junction kept 3 bases outside the gene matches. CDR3 length: 15 amino acids. The CDR3 here is CAISVGQGANSPLHF. Here the CDR3 DNA reads TGTGCCATCAGTGTCGGACAGGGGGCCAATTCACCCCTCCACTTT.

This chain uses TRBV24-1 with TRBJ1-2; 9 bases align to TRBD1. Germline assignment: CDR1 KGHDR and CDR2 SFDVKD. The length of the CDR3 is 16 residues. V trimming: 3 bases; J trimming: 1 base; junction bases outside the gene matches: 5. CDR3 loop: CATSDEKTGGNYGYTF. In nucleotides, the CDR3 is TGTGCCACCAGTGATGAGAAGACAGGGGGTAACTATGGCTACACCTTC.

The V and J genes are TRBV19 and TRBJ2-7; 7 bases align to TRBD1. Germline assignment: CDR1 LNHDA and CDR2 SQIVND (reference sequence). The junction had 2 bases not matched to a gene; V was cut back by 4 bases and J by 2 bases. The CDR3 extends over 13 amino acids. DNA of the CDR3: TGTGCCAGTAGTAGGGACAGCCCCTACGAGCAGTACTTC. Translating gives CASSRDSPYEQYF.